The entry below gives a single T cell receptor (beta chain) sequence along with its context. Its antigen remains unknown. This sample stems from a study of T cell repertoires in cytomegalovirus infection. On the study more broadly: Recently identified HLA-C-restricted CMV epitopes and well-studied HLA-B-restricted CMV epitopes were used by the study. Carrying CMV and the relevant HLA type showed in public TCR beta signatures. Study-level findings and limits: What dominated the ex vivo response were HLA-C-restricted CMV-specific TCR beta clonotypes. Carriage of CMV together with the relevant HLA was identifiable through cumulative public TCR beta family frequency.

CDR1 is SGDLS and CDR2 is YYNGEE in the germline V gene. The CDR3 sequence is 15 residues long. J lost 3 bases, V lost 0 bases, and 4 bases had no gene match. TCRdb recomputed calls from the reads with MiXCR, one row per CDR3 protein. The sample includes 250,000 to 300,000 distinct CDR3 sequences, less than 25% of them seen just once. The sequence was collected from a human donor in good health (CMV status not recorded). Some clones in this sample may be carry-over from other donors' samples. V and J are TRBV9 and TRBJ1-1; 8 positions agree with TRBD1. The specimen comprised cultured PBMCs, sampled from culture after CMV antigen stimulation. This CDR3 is CASSVDATGDTEAFF. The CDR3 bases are TGTGCCAGCAGCGTAGACGCGACAGGGGACACTGAAGCTTTCTTT.